The text below deals with one T cell receptor beta chain. The entry originates in a study of blood T cell repertoires in COVID-19. About the study: Samples of COVID-19 (acute and convalescent) were obtained from the United States, Italy and Spain. PBMCs, B-cell-depleted T cells, or T cells were the source of the cDNA or gDNA that made up the material.

The germline V gene encodes CDR1 KGHSY and CDR2 FQNENV. The V end was cut by 4 bases, the J end by 9 bases, with 12 bases between. This CDR3 has 13 amino acids. Individuals in the exposed group had encountered a COVID-19 case within 2 weeks preceding study entry. Repertoires were generated with immunoSEQ multiplex PCR, while TCRdb's copy carries only in-frame clones and drops some. The sample has about 150,000 clones, around 90% seen once. The material sequenced was PBMCs or T cells enriched from blood (not recorded which). This chain links TRBV16 with TRBJ1-4, with D maybe TRBD1 (6 bases). The TCR originated in a woman in her forties who had been exposed to COVID-19. Written as DNA, the CDR3 is TGTGCCAGCAGCCTCAGGACAGATCAAAAACTGTTTTTT. Encoded protein: CASSLRTDQKLFF.